This T cell receptor (beta chain) emerged from a study of T cell responses to AZD1222 COVID-19 vaccine. General study points: Mostly white British, mostly female donors; authors suggested clonal diversity may be underestimated. Increases in Spike-specific TCR breadth and depth were seen after two AZD1222 doses.

This table comes from immunoSEQ multiplex PCR, and its TCRdb copy is limited to in-frame clones, with some not included. Seen here are over 85,000 clones, roughly 85% observed once, and the top ten hold around 3.3%. The CDR3 is 13 amino acids. Germline CDR1 and CDR2: MNHNS and SASEGT. V dropped 2 bases and J dropped 10 bases, with 11 bases sitting between them. With regard to this clone: Its antigen is not identified.

Sequencing was performed on peripheral blood, taken on day 0 of AZD1222 vaccination. This receptor was obtained from an adult in good health. The chain couples TRBV6-1 to TRBJ1-4, with D possibly TRBD1 on 5 matching bases. The chain's CDR3 is CASSESGVGKLFF. DNA for the CDR3: TGTGCCAGCAGTGAATCGGGGGTCGGAAAACTGTTTTTT.